This T cell receptor beta chain was identified during a study of blood T cell repertoires in COVID-19. Study in general: Specimens from acute and convalescent COVID-19 originated in the United States, Italy and Spain.

Germline V gene sequence: CDR1 SGHAT, CDR2 FQNNGV. Trimming took 6 bases from V and 4 from J; bases not matched to a gene: 9. The CDR3 has 15 amino acids. The method was immunoSEQ multiplex PCR; TCRdb's version includes in-frame clones alone and lacks a portion of them. The table has fewer than 65,000 clones, around 84% seen once; the top ten hold approximately 12%. The sequenced sample was peripheral blood. V gene TRBV11-2 combines with J gene TRBJ2-5; 9 bases fit TRBD2. This TCR derives from a human donor in a cohort sampled during active COVID-19. CDR3 bases: TGTGCCAGCAGATACGCGCCTAGCGGGGTAGAGACCCAGTACTTC. Translating gives CASRYAPSGVETQYF.